This T cell receptor beta chain emerged from a study of blood T cell repertoires in COVID-19. The assay was immunoSEQ multiplex PCR, and TCRdb's table has in-frame clones only and misses some. This sample has almost 350,000 clones, with 85% to 90% found just once. The CDR3 covers 15 residues. Losses at the gene ends were 4 bases for V and 6 bases for J; bases not matched to a gene: 8. Germline CDR1 and CDR2: SGHVS and FNYEAQ. This clonotype originated in a woman in her thirties who had been exposed to COVID-19. The source material was PBMCs or T cells enriched from blood (not recorded which). The rearrangement joins TRBV7-6 to TRBJ2-1; 8 bases agree with TRBD1. The CDR3 DNA follows: TGTGCCAGCAGCTCCTTCGAACAGGGGGGCAATGAGCAGTTCTTC. As protein: CASSSFEQGGNEQFF.